What follows is one T cell receptor (beta chain) and its context. The assay was immunoSEQ multiplex PCR, and TCRdb's table has in-frame clones only and misses some. Altogether about 190,000 clones are present, about four fifths being singletons, with the ten largest covering around 6.7%. This sample is part of a study of cytomegalovirus exposure and HLA in healthy donors. CDR1 is MNHEY and CDR2 is SVGAGI in the germline V gene. CDR3 length equals 14 residues. The ends were cut back, 2 bases at V and 5 bases at J, with 13 bases in the middle. The material sequenced was PBMCs. The sequence was obtained from a young man in good health and CMV-seropositive. This chain links TRBV6-5 with TRBJ2-7; D might be TRBD1 (5 bases). CDR3 residues: CASSYGKGNNEQYF. CDR3 in DNA: TGTGCCAGCAGTTACGGGAAGGGGAACAACGAGCAGTACTTC.